This record looks at one T cell receptor (beta chain) sequence and its context. The source of the sample is a study of graft-versus-host responses after intestinal transplantation. Study-wide findings and caveats: Early post-transplant declines in HvG were associated with peak levels of circulating GvH clones. GvH clones were identified in recipient marrow, with some first appearing in ileum or blood.

A sort after the reaction isolated proliferating CFSE-low CD3+CD4+ and CD3+CD8+ responders. Germline loops: CDR1 SGHNT, CDR2 YYREEE (reference sequence). The CDR3 is made up of 15 amino acids. The junction had 0 bases not matched to a gene; V was cut back by 1 base and J by 4 bases. Assay used: immunoSEQ multiplex PCR; TCRdb lists only in-frame clones, some missing. The data show around 14,000 clones, just under 30% seen once. This TCR came from a human patient who received an intestinal transplant. The starting material was alloreactive CD4+ T cells from a mixed lymphocyte reaction culture, obtained before intestinal transplant. Subset meaning: CFSE-low proliferating T cells sorted from roughly 6-day pre-transplant mixed lymphocyte reaction (GvH or HvG direction). V and J are TRBV5-4 and TRBJ2-1; 12 bases match TRBD2. CDR3 bases: TGTGCCAGCAGCTTGACTAGCGGGAGGTACAATGAGCAGTTCTTC. It is translated as CASSLTSGRYNEQFF.